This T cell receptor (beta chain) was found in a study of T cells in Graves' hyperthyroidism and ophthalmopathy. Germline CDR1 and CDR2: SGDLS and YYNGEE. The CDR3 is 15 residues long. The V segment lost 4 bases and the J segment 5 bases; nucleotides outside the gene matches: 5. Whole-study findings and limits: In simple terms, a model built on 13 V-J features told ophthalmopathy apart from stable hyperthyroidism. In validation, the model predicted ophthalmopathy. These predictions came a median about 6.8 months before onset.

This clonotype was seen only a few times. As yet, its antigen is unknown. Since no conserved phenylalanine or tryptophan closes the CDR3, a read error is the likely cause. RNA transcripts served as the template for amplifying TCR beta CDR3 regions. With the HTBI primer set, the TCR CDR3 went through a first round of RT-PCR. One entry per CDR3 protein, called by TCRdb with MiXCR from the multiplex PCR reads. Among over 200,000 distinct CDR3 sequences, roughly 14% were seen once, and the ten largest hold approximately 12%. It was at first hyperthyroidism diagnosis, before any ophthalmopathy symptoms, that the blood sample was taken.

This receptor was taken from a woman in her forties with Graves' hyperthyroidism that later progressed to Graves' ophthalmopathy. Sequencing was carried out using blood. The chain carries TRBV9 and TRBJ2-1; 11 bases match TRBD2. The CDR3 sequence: CASSLGLAGNNEQFL. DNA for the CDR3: TGTGCCAGCAGCCTCGGACTAGCGGGCAACAATGAGCAGTTCCTC.